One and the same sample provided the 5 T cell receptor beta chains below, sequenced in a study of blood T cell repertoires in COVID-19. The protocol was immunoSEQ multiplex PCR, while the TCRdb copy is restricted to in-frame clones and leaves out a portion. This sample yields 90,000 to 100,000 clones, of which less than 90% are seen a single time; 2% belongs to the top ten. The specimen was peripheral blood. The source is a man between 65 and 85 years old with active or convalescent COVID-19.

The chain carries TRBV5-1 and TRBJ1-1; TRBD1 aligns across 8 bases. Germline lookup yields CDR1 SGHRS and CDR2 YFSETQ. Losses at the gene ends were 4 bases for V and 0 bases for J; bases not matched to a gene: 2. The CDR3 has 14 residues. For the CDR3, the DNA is TGCGCCAGCAGCGCGACAGGGGTGAACACTGAAGCTTTCTTT. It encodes CASSATGVNTEAFF. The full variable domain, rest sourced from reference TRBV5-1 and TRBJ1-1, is KAGVTQTPRYLIKTRGQQVTLSCSPISGHRSVSWYQQTPGQGLQFLFEYFSETQRNKGNFPGRFSGRQFSNSRSEMNVSTLELGDSALYLCASSATGVNTEAFFGQGTRLTVV.

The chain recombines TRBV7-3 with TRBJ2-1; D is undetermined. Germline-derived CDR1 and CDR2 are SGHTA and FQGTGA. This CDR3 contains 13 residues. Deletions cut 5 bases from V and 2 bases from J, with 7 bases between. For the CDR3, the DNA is TGTGCCAGCAGCAAGAACACCTACAATGAGCAGTTCTTC. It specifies CASSKNTYNEQFF.

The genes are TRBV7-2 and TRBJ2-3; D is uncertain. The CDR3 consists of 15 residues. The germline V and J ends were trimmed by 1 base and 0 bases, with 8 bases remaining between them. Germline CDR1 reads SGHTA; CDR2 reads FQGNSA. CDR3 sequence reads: CASSLGRTSTDTQYF. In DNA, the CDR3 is TGTGCCAGCAGCTTAGGGAGAACTAGCACAGATACGCAGTATTTT.

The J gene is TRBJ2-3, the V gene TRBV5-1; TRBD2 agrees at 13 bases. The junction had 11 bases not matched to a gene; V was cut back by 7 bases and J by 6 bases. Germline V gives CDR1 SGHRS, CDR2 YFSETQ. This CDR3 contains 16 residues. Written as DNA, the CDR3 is TGCGCCAGCGCCCGGACTAGCGGGGGCCCCTCCGATACGCAGTATTTT. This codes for CASARTSGGPSDTQYF. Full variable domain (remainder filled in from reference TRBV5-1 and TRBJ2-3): KAGVTQTPRYLIKTRGQQVTLSCSPISGHRSVSWYQQTPGQGLQFLFEYFSETQRNKGNFPGRFSGRQFSNSRSEMNVSTLELGDSALYLCASARTSGGPSDTQYFGPGTRLTVL.

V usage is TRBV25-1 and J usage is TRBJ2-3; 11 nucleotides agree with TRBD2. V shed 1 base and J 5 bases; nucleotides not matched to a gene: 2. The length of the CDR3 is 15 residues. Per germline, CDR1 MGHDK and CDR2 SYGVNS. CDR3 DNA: TGTGCCAGCAGTGAATGGGGACTAGCGGAAGATACGCAGTATTTT. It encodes CASSEWGLAEDTQYF.